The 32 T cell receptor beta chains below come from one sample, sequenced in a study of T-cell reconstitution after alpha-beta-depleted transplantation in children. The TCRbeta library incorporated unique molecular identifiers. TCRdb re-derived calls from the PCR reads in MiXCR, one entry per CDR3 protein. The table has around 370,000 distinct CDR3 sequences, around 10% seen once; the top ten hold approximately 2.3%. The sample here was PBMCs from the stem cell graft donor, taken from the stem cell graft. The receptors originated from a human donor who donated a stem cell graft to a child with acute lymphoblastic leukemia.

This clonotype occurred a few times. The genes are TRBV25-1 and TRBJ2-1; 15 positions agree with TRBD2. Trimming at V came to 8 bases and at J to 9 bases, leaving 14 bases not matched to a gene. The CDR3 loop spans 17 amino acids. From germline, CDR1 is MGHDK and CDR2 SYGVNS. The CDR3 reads CASEDGTSGRRFGEQFF. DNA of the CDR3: TGTGCCAGCGAGGACGGGACTAGCGGGAGGAGGTTTGGTGAGCAGTTCTTC.

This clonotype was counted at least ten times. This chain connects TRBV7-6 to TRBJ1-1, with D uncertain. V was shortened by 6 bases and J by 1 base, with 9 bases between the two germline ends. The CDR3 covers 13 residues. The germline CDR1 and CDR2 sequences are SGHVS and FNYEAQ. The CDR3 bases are TGTGCCAGCAGGGCTGACACGAACACTGAAGCTTTCTTT. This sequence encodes CASRADTNTEAFF.

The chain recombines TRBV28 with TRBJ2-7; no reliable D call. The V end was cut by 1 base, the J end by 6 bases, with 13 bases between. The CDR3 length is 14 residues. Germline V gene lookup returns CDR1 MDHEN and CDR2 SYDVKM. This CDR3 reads CASSLLGLSGEQYF. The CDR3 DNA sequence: TGTGCCAGCAGTTTATTAGGGCTCTCGGGCGAGCAGTACTTC.

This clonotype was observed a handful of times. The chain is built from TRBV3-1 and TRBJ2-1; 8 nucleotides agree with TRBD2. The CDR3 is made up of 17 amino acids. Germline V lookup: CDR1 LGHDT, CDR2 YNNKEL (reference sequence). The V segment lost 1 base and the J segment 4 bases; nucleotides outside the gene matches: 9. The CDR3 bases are TGTGCCAGCAGCCAAGTAACGTCGGCTAGCGGGTACAATGAGCAGTTCTTC. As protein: CASSQVTSASGYNEQFF.

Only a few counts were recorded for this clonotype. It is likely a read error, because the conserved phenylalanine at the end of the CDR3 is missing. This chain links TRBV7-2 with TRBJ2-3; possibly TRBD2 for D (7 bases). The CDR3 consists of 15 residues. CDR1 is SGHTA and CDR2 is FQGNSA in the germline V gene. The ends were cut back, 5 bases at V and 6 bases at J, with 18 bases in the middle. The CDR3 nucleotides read TGTGCCAGCAGCCAAAGGGGGGGGCGATGGGATACGCAGTATCTT. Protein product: CASSQRGGRWDTQYL.

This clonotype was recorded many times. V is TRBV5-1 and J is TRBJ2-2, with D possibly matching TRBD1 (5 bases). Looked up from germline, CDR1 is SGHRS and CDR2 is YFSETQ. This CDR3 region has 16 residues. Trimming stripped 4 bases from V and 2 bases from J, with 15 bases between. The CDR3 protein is CASSISTEPNTGELFF. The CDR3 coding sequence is TGCGCCAGCAGCATCTCGACAGAACCAAACACCGGGGAGCTGTTTTTT. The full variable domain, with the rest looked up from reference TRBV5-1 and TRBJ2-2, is KAGVTQTPRYLIKTRGQQVTLSCSPISGHRSVSWYQQTPGQGLQFLFEYFSETQRNKGNFPGRFSGRQFSNSRSEMNVSTLELGDSALYLCASSISTEPNTGELFFGEGSRLTVL.

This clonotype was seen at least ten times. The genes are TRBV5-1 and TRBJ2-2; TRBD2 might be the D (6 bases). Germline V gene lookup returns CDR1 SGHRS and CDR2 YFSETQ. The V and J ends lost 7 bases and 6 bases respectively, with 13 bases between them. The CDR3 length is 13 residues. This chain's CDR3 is CASGLGGAGELFF. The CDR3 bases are TGCGCCAGCGGACTGGGCGGGGCCGGGGAGCTGTTTTTT.

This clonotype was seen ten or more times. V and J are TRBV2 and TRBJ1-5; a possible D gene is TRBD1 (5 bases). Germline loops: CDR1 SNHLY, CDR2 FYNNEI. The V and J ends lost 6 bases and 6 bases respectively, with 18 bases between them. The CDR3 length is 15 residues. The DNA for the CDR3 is TGTGCCAGCAGCAGGGAGTCTTTGTTAATTCAGCCCCAGCATTTT. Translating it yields CASSRESLLIQPQHF.

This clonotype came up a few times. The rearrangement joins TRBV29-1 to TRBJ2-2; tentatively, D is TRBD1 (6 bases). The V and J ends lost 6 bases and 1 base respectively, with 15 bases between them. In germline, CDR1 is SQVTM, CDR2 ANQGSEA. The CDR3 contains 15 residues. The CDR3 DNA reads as TGCAGCGTGGTCTCCGGGACATTGAACACCGGGGAGCTGTTTTTT. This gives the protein CSVVSGTLNTGELFF.

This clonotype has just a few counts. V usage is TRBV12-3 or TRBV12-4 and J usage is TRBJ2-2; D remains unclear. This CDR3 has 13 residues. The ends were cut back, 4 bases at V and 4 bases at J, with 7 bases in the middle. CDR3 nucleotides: TGTGCCAGCAGTTCGACGGTCACCGGGGAGCTGTTTTTT. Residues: CASSSTVTGELFF.

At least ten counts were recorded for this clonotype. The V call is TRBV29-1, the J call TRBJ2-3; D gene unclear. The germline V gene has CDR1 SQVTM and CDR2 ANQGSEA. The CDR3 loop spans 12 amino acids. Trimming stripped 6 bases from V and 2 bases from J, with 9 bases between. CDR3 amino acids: CSVLILTDTQYF. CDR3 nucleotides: TGCAGCGTACTGATCCTCACAGATACGCAGTATTTT.

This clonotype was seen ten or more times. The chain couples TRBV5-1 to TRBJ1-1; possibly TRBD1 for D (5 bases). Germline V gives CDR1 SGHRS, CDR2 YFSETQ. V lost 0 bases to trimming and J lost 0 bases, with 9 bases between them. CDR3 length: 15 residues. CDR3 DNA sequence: TGCGCCAGCAGCTTGGCCGGGGGACTGAACACTGAAGCTTTCTTT. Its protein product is CASSLAGGLNTEAFF. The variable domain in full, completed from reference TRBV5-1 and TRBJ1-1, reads KAGVTQTPRYLIKTRGQQVTLSCSPISGHRSVSWYQQTPGQGLQFLFEYFSETQRNKGNFPGRFSGRQFSNSRSEMNVSTLELGDSALYLCASSLAGGLNTEAFFGQGTRLTVV.

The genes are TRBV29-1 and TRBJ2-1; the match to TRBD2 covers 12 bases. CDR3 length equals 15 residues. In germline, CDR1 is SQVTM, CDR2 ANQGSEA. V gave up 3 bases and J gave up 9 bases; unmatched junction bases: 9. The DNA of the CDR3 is TGCAGCGTTGATGACTGGACTAGCGGGATTGGTGAGCAGTTCTTC. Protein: CSVDDWTSGIGEQFF.

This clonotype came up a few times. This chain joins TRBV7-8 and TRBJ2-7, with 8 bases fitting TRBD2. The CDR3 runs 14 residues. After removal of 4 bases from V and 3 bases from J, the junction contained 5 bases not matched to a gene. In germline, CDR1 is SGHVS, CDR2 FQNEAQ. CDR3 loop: CASSWGGRSYEQYF. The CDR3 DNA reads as TGTGCCAGCAGCTGGGGCGGGAGGAGCTACGAGCAGTACTTC.

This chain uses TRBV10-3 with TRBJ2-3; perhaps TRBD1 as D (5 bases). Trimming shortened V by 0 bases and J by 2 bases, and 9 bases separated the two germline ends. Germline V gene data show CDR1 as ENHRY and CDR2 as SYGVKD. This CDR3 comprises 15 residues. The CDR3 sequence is CAISESLGPTDTQYF. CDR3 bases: TGTGCCATCAGTGAGTCTCTGGGGCCCACAGATACGCAGTATTTT.

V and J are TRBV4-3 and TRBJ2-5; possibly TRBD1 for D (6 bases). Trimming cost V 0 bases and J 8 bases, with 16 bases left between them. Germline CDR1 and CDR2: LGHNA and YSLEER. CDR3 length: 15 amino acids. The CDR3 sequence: CASSQEFGTMVTQYF. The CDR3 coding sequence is TGCGCCAGCAGCCAAGAATTTGGGACAATGGTAACCCAGTACTTC.

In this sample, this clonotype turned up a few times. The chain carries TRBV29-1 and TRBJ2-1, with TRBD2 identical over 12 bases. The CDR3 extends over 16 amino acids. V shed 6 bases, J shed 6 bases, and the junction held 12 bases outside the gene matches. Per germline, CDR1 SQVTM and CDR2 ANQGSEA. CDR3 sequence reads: CSVQLTSGRIRNEQFF. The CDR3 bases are TGCAGCGTCCAATTGACTAGCGGGAGAATTCGCAATGAGCAGTTCTTC.

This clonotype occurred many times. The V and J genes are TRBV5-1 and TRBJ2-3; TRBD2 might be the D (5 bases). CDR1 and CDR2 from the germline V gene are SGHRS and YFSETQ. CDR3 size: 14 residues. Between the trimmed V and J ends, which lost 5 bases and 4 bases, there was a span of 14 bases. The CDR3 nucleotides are TGCGCCAGCAGTTCGGGGAAGGGTGCAGATACGCAGTATTTT. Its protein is CASSSGKGADTQYF.

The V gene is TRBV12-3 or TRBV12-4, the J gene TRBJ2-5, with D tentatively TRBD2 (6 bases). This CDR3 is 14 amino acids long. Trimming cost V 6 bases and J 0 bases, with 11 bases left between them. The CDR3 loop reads CASSPGEYQETQYF. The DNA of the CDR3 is TGTGCCAGCAGCCCGGGGGAGTACCAAGAGACCCAGTACTTC.

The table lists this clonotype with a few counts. The CDR3 protein is CASSPTHGAGGTGELFF. DNA of the CDR3: TGTGCCAGCAGCCCTACCCACGGGGCAGGCGGCACCGGGGAGCTGTTTTTT. The chain is built from TRBV12-3 or TRBV12-4 and TRBJ2-2; D may be TRBD1 or TRBD2 (5 bases each). V lost 6 bases and J lost 4, with 21 bases in between. The CDR3 sequence is 17 residues long.

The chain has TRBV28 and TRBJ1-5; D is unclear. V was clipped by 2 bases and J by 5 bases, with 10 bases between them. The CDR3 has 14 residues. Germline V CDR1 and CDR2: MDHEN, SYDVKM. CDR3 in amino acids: CASSLLNGDQPQHF. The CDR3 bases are TGTGCCAGCAGTTTACTTAACGGCGATCAGCCCCAGCATTTT.

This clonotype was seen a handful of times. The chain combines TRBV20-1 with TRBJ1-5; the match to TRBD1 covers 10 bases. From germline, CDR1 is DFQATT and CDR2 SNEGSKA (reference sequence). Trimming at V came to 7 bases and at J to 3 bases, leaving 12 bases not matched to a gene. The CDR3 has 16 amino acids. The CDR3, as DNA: TGCAGTGTTTATACCGGGACAGGGGCCAACAATCAGCCCCAGCATTTT. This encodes CSVYTGTGANNQPQHF.

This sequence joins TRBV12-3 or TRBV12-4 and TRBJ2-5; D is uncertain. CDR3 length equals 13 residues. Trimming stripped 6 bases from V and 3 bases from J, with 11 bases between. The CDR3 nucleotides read TGTGCCAGCAGACCGGACGGCAAAGAGACCCAGTACTTC. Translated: CASRPDGKETQYF.

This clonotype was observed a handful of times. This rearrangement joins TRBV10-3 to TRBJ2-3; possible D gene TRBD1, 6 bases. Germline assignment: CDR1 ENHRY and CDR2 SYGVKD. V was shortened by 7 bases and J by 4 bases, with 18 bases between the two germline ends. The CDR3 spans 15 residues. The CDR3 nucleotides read TGTGCCATCAATTGGAAGACAGGAAACTCAGATACGCAGTATTTT. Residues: CAINWKTGNSDTQYF.

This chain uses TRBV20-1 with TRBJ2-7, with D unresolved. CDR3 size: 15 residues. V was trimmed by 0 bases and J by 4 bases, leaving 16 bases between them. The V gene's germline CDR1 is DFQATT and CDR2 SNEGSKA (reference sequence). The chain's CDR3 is CSARDRRFGSYEQYF. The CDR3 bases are TGCAGTGCTAGAGATAGACGATTCGGTAGTTACGAGCAGTACTTC.

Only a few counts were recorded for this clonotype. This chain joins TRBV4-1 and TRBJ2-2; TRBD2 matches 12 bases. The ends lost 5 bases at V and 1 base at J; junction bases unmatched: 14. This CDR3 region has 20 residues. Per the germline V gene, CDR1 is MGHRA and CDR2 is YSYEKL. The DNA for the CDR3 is TGCGCCAGCAGCTTCCGAAGAACTAGCGGGAGGACCGAGAACACCGGGGAGCTGTTTTTT. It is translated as CASSFRRTSGRTENTGELFF.

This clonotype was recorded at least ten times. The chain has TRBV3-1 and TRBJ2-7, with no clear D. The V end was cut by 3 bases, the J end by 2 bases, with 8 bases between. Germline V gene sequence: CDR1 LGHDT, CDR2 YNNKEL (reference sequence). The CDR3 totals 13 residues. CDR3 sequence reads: CASSQENPYEQYF. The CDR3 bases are TGTGCCAGCAGCCAGGAGAACCCCTACGAGCAGTACTTC.

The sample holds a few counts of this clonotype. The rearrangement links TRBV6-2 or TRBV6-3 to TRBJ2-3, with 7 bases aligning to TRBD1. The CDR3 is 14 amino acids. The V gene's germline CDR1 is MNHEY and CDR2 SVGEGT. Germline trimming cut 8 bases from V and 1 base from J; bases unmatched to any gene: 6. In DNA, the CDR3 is TGTGCCAGCGGACAGGCCTTGGGCACAGATACGCAGTATTTT. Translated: CASGQALGTDTQYF.

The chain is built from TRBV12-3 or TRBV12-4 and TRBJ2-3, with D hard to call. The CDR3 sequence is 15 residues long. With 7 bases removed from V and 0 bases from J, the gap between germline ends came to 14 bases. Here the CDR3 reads CASTPRGSSTDTQYF. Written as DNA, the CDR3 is TGTGCCAGCACCCCAAGAGGATCTAGCACAGATACGCAGTATTTT.

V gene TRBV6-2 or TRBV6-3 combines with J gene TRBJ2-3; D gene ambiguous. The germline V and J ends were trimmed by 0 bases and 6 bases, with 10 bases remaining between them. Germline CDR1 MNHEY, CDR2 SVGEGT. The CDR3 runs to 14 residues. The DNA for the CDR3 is TGTGCCAGCAGTTACTCGAATCCTCCGGATACGCAGTATTTT. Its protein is CASSYSNPPDTQYF.

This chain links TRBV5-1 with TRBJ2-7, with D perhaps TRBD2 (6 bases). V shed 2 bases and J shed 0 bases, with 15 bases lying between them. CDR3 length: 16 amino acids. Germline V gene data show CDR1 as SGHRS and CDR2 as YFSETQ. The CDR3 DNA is TGCGCCAGCAGCTTAAGTATGGGACTTTCCTCCTACGAGCAGTACTTC. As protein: CASSLSMGLSSYEQYF.

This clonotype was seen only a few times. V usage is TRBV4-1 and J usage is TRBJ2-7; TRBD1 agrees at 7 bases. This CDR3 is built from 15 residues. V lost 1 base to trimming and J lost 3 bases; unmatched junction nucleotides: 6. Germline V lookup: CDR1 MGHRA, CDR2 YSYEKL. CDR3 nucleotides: TGCGCCAGCAGCCAAGTAGGGACAGTAGACTACGAGCAGTACTTC. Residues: CASSQVGTVDYEQYF.